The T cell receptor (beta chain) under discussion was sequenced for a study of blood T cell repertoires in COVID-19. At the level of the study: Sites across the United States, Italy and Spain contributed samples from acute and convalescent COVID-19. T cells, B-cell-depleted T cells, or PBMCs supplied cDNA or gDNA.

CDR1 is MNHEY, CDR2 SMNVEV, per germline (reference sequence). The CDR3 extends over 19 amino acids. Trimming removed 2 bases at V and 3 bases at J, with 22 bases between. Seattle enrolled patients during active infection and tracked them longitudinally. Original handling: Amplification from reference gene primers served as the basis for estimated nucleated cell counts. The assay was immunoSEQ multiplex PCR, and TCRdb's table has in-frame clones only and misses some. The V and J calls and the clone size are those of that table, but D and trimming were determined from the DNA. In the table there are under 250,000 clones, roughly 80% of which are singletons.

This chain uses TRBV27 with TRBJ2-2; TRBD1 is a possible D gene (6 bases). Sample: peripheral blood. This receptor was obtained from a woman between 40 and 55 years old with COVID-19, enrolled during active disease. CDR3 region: CASSLTRQAHTWDTGELFF. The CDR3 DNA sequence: TGTGCCAGCAGTTTAACCCGACAGGCCCACACCTGGGACACCGGGGAGCTGTTTTTT.